This TCR beta chain was identified during a study of Graves' ophthalmopathy and Graves' hyperthyroidism. Researchers took RNA transcripts and amplified TCR beta CDR3 regions from them. First-round RT-PCR relied on HTBI primers, and a second-round multiplex PCR came next. Using its own MiXCR run on the multiplex PCR reads, TCRdb lists one record per CDR3 protein. The sample carries about 160,000 distinct CDR3 sequences, around two fifths recorded once. This clonotype was recorded at least ten times. Patients with other autoimmune diseases, uncontrolled infections, pregnancy or lactation were excluded. The authors diagnosed from clinical symptoms, serum thyroxine, TRAb, thyroid ultrasound and orbital computed tomography. In germline, CDR1 is SNHLY, CDR2 FYNNEI. This CDR3 is built from 13 residues. V was trimmed by 6 bases and J by 4 bases, leaving 11 bases between them.

This sequence originates from a woman between 40 and 55 years old with Graves' ophthalmopathy. Sequencing input: peripheral blood. This chain joins TRBV2 and TRBJ2-3; a weak D match, TRBD2 (5 bases). The CDR3 loop is CASRSERADTQYF. CDR3 nucleotide sequence: TGTGCCAGCAGGTCAGAGAGGGCAGATACGCAGTATTTT. The full variable domain, its missing parts supplied by reference TRBV2 and TRBJ2-3, is EPEVTQTPSHQVTQMGQEVILRCVPISNHLYFYWYRQILGQKVEFLVSFYNNEISEKSEIFDDQFSVERPDGSNFTLKIRSTKLEDSAMYFCASRSERADTQYFGPGTRLTVL.